These T cell receptor beta chains were read from a single sample in a study of blood T cell repertoires in COVID-19. TCRdb's copy holds only in-frame clones and misses some; the assay was immunoSEQ multiplex PCR. The sample shows some 490,000 clones, approximately 90% of them seen only once. Material for sequencing was PBMCs or T cells enriched from blood (not recorded which). The receptors derive from a woman aged 60-75 years who had recovered from COVID-19. Each CDR3 is given with its conserved first and last residue. Each record gives: clone size, D gene, J gene, V gene, CDR3 DNA, CDR3 protein. D genes are given only for firm matches. The size field is filled for only some rows; it gives once, few, many or a size class.

clone_size: -
d_call: TRBD2
j_call: TRBJ2-4
v_call: TRBV5-1
cdr3_nt: TGCGCCAGCAGCTTGGCTTGTAGCGGGGGGATGGCCAAAAACATTCAGTACTTC
cdr3_aa: CASSLACSGGMAKNIQYF

clone_size: once
d_call: -
j_call: TRBJ2-5
v_call: TRBV3-1/TRBV3-2
cdr3_nt: TGTGCCAGCAGCCCACCGAGGCAGACTAAAGAGACCCAGTACTTC
cdr3_aa: CASSPPRQTKETQYF

clone_size: -
d_call: TRBD2
j_call: TRBJ2-1
v_call: TRBV24-1
cdr3_nt: TGTGCCACCAGTGATTTGCAGGCTAGCGGCTACAATGAGCAGTTCTTC
cdr3_aa: CATSDLQASGYNEQFF

clone_size: -
d_call: TRBD1
j_call: TRBJ1-2
v_call: TRBV5-5
cdr3_nt: TGTGCCAGCAGCTTGGGACGACAGGGGCAGGGCTACACCTTC
cdr3_aa: CASSLGRQGQGYTF

clone_size: -
d_call: -
j_call: TRBJ1-1
v_call: TRBV27
cdr3_nt: TGTGCCAGCAGTCCCACTGGACAAACTGAAGCTTTCTTT
cdr3_aa: CASSPTGQTEAFF

clone_size: -
d_call: -
j_call: TRBJ2-2
v_call: TRBV10-3
cdr3_nt: TGTGCCATCAGTGAGGAGCGGCAAGTCGGGGAGCTGTTTTTT
cdr3_aa: CAISEERQVGELFF

clone_size: -
d_call: -
j_call: TRBJ1-5
v_call: TRBV7-2
cdr3_nt: TGTGCCAGCAGCTTAGTCGCCAGGGCGGCGGATCAGCCCCAGCATTTT
cdr3_aa: CASSLVARAADQPQHF

clone_size: -
d_call: TRBD1
j_call: TRBJ1-2
v_call: TRBV27
cdr3_nt: TGTGCCAGCAGTTTAAGACAGGGGACAGGGGGGAATGGCTACACCTTC
cdr3_aa: CASSLRQGTGGNGYTF

clone_size: -
d_call: -
j_call: TRBJ1-6
v_call: TRBV2
cdr3_nt: TGTGCCAGCAGGATTCTACAGGGTGGAAATTCACCCCTCCACTTT
cdr3_aa: CASRILQGGNSPLHF

clone_size: -
d_call: -
j_call: TRBJ1-5
v_call: TRBV21-1
cdr3_nt: TGTGCCAGCAGCAAAAGGGACGAAGGGGGCCCCGGGCGAGGCAATCAGCCCCAGCATTTT
cdr3_aa: CASSKRDEGGPGRGNQPQHF

clone_size: -
d_call: TRBD2
j_call: TRBJ2-2
v_call: TRBV7-9
cdr3_nt: TGTGCCAGCAGCTTAACGGGAGGGTTCACCGGGGAGCTGTTTTTT
cdr3_aa: CASSLTGGFTGELFF

clone_size: -
d_call: TRBD1
j_call: TRBJ1-1
v_call: TRBV28
cdr3_nt: TGTGCCAGCACCGTCGGGACAGGGAAAGGGAACACTGAAGCTTTCTTT
cdr3_aa: CASTVGTGKGNTEAFF

clone_size: once
d_call: -
j_call: TRBJ2-2
v_call: TRBV5-1
cdr3_nt: TGCGCCAGCAGCTTGGTGGGGGCCACCGGGGAGCTGTTTTTT
cdr3_aa: CASSLVGATGELFF

clone_size: once
d_call: TRBD1
j_call: TRBJ1-2
v_call: TRBV4-1
cdr3_nt: TGCGCCAGCAGCCAAGACCGGGACAGGGGCTATGGCTACACCTTC
cdr3_aa: CASSQDRDRGYGYTF

clone_size: -
d_call: TRBD1
j_call: TRBJ1-1
v_call: TRBV7-9
cdr3_nt: TGTGCCAGCAGCTTAGGGGTAGTAGGGACAGGCCTTCAAGACACTGAAGCTTTCTTT
cdr3_aa: CASSLGVVGTGLQDTEAFF

clone_size: -
d_call: -
j_call: TRBJ1-4
v_call: TRBV2
cdr3_nt: TGTGCCAGCTCCTTTAGGGGGGGGTTTGCAACTAATGAAAAACTGTTTTTT
cdr3_aa: CASSFRGGFATNEKLFF

clone_size: -
d_call: -
j_call: TRBJ2-1
v_call: TRBV9
cdr3_nt: TGTGCCAGCAGCGTAGGCGGGCTAATCAATGAGCAGTTCTTC
cdr3_aa: CASSVGGLINEQFF

clone_size: -
d_call: TRBD1
j_call: TRBJ1-6
v_call: TRBV5-6
cdr3_nt: TGTGCCAGCAGCCCCGGGACAGGTCCGCGGTCACCCCTCCACTTT
cdr3_aa: CASSPGTGPRSPLHF

clone_size: -
d_call: -
j_call: TRBJ1-1
v_call: TRBV10-3
cdr3_nt: TGTGCCATCAGTGTTAAGGGTCAAAGGGGGGGCACTGAAGCTTTCTTT
cdr3_aa: CAISVKGQRGGTEAFF

clone_size: once
d_call: TRBD1
j_call: TRBJ2-7
v_call: TRBV6-5
cdr3_nt: TGTGCCAGCAGTTACTCAGACAGGGGGCCCTACGAGCAGTACTTC
cdr3_aa: CASSYSDRGPYEQYF

clone_size: -
d_call: TRBD1
j_call: TRBJ1-3
v_call: TRBV11-2
cdr3_nt: TGTGCCAGCAGCCCCCAGGGACAGTTCGGAAACACCATATATTTT
cdr3_aa: CASSPQGQFGNTIYF

clone_size: -
d_call: -
j_call: TRBJ2-7
v_call: TRBV4-1
cdr3_nt: TGCGCCAGCAGCCAATTTGGGGAGTTCTTCCACGAGCAGTACTTC
cdr3_aa: CASSQFGEFFHEQYF

clone_size: once
d_call: TRBD1
j_call: TRBJ1-2
v_call: TRBV4-2
cdr3_nt: TGTGCCAGCAGCCAGCCGGGACAGGAGGATGTTTATGGCTACACCTTC
cdr3_aa: CASSQPGQEDVYGYTF

clone_size: few
d_call: -
j_call: TRBJ1-5
v_call: TRBV12-5
cdr3_nt: TGTGCTAGTGGTCAGGGTCTGAATCAGCCCCAGCATTTT
cdr3_aa: CASGQGLNQPQHF

clone_size: -
d_call: -
j_call: TRBJ1-1
v_call: TRBV6-5
cdr3_nt: TGTGCCAGCAGTTACTTCAGGACAGCCTTAAACACTGAAGCTTTCTTT
cdr3_aa: CASSYFRTALNTEAFF

clone_size: once
d_call: -
j_call: TRBJ1-2
v_call: TRBV29-1
cdr3_nt: TGCAGCGTAGGGACTTCTAACTATGGCTACACCTTC
cdr3_aa: CSVGTSNYGYTF

clone_size: few
d_call: -
j_call: TRBJ1-4
v_call: TRBV2
cdr3_nt: TGTGCCAGCCGTATTTCCTTAGGGGAAGAAAAACTGTTTTTT
cdr3_aa: CASRISLGEEKLFF

clone_size: -
d_call: -
j_call: TRBJ1-2
v_call: TRBV6-5
cdr3_nt: TGTGCCAGCAGTTTAGACAGCTTCTATGGCTACACCTTC
cdr3_aa: CASSLDSFYGYTF

clone_size: -
d_call: TRBD1
j_call: TRBJ1-4
v_call: TRBV5-1
cdr3_nt: TGCGCCAGCAGCTTGGATACAGGGGGAATAGGAAAACTGTTTTTT
cdr3_aa: CASSLDTGGIGKLFF

clone_size: -
d_call: -
j_call: TRBJ1-3
v_call: TRBV7-8
cdr3_nt: TGTGCCAGCAGCTTGGGACTGAGAGTAAACACCATATATTTT
cdr3_aa: CASSLGLRVNTIYF

clone_size: -
d_call: -
j_call: TRBJ1-2
v_call: TRBV6-5
cdr3_nt: TGTGCCAGCATCCCGAGGCAGGGCGATGGCTACACCTTC
cdr3_aa: CASIPRQGDGYTF

clone_size: -
d_call: TRBD1
j_call: TRBJ1-3
v_call: TRBV7-8
cdr3_nt: TGTGCCAGCAGGTTGACAGGGTCCTCTGGAAACACCATATATTTT
cdr3_aa: CASRLTGSSGNTIYF

clone_size: few
d_call: TRBD1
j_call: TRBJ2-1
v_call: TRBV5-4
cdr3_nt: TGTGCCAGCAGCCGCGCCCTGAACAGGGGAATCTCCTACAATGAGCAGTTCTTC
cdr3_aa: CASSRALNRGISYNEQFF

clone_size: -
d_call: -
j_call: TRBJ1-1
v_call: TRBV9
cdr3_nt: TGTGCCAGCAGCGTTCGGACAGATAACACTGAAGCTTTCTTT
cdr3_aa: CASSVRTDNTEAFF

clone_size: once
d_call: -
j_call: TRBJ1-1
v_call: TRBV7-9
cdr3_nt: TGTGCCAGCAGCCCGGGGGGCTCGAACACTGAAGCTTTCTTT
cdr3_aa: CASSPGGSNTEAFF

clone_size: once
d_call: -
j_call: TRBJ2-1
v_call: TRBV29-1
cdr3_nt: TGCAGCCCCCGACAGGCTTCCTACAATGAGCAGTTCTTC
cdr3_aa: CSPRQASYNEQFF

clone_size: -
d_call: -
j_call: TRBJ1-1
v_call: TRBV18
cdr3_nt: TGTGCCAGCTCACCATCACAGAACACTGAAGCTTTCTTT
cdr3_aa: CASSPSQNTEAFF

clone_size: once
d_call: -
j_call: TRBJ1-4
v_call: TRBV5-4
cdr3_nt: TGTGCCAGCAGCTTGGAGCAGGGAACTAATGAAAAACTGTTTTTT
cdr3_aa: CASSLEQGTNEKLFF

clone_size: -
d_call: -
j_call: TRBJ2-7
v_call: TRBV25-1
cdr3_nt: TGTGCCAGCGGAACAGAAACCTACGAGCAGTACTTC
cdr3_aa: CASGTETYEQYF

clone_size: -
d_call: -
j_call: TRBJ2-2
v_call: TRBV6-5
cdr3_nt: TGTGCCGCCCGGTTCTCCACCGGGGAGCTGTTTTTT
cdr3_aa: CAARFSTGELFF

clone_size: -
d_call: -
j_call: TRBJ2-5
v_call: TRBV7-9
cdr3_nt: TGTGCCAGCAGCCCCGAGGCCCAAAGAGAGACCCAGTACTTC
cdr3_aa: CASSPEAQRETQYF

clone_size: few
d_call: TRBD1
j_call: TRBJ1-1
v_call: TRBV9
cdr3_nt: TGTGCCAGCAGCCGAATGACAGGGCGGGCTGAAGCTTTCTTT
cdr3_aa: CASSRMTGRAEAFF

clone_size: few
d_call: -
j_call: TRBJ1-1
v_call: TRBV2
cdr3_nt: TGTGCCAGCAGTCTACAGGGTTGGAACACTGAAGCTTTCTTT
cdr3_aa: CASSLQGWNTEAFF

clone_size: few
d_call: -
j_call: TRBJ2-7
v_call: TRBV5-4
cdr3_nt: TGTGCCAGCAGCGGAGGGGGCGCCTCCTACGAGCAGTACTTC
cdr3_aa: CASSGGGASYEQYF

clone_size: -
d_call: TRBD1
j_call: TRBJ2-1
v_call: TRBV7-8
cdr3_nt: TGTGCCAGCAGCCCCCGTCGGGACAGGGGATACAATGAGCAGTTCTTC
cdr3_aa: CASSPRRDRGYNEQFF

clone_size: -
d_call: -
j_call: TRBJ2-7
v_call: TRBV5-1
cdr3_nt: TGCGCCAGCAGCTTTCAGGGCTACGAGCAGTACTTC
cdr3_aa: CASSFQGYEQYF